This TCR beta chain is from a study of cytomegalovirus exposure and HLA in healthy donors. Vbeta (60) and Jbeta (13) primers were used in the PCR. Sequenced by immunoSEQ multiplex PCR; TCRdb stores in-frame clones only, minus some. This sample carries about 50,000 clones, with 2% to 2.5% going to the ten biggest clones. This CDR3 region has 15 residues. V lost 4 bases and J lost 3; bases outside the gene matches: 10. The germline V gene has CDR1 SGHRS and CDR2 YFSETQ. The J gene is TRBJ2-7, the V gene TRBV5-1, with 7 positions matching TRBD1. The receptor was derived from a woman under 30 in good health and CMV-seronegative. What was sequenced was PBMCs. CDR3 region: CASSPPGQALYEQYF. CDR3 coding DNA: TGCGCCAGCAGCCCCCCAGGACAGGCTCTCTACGAGCAGTACTTC.